Detailed here is one T cell receptor beta chain. V dropped 10 bases and J dropped 1; count of bases not matched to a gene: 11. In germline, CDR1 is MDHEN, CDR2 SYDVKM. The CDR3 has 16 residues. The sample belongs to a study of T cells of healthy individuals. TCRdb processed the 5' RACE reads anew with MiXCR; each CDR3 protein has one entry. The sample consists of around 100,000 distinct CDR3 sequences, roughly 15% of them appearing once. The rearrangement links TRBV28 to TRBJ2-3; 10 nucleotides line up with TRBD2. This TCR was sampled from a human donor in good health. CDR3 residues: CAIMTSGPQGTDTQYF. The CDR3 DNA is TGTGCCATCATGACTAGCGGGCCCCAGGGCACAGATACGCAGTATTTT. The entire variable domain, with the rest obtained from reference TRBV28 and TRBJ2-3, is as follows: DVKVTQSSRYLVKRTGEKVFLECVQDMDHENMFWYRQDPGLGLRLIYFSYDVKMKEKGDIPEGYSVSREKKERFSLILESASTNQTSMYLCAIMTSGPQGTDTQYFGPGTRLTVL.